This T cell receptor beta chain is drawn from a study of neurological immune-mediated disorders. The sample holds many counts of this clonotype. Its antigen is not identified. Regarding the study as a whole: The greatest degree of TCR clonal expansion was observed in HTLV-1-associated myelopathy, with the lowest in multiple sclerosis, below that of healthy controls. When grouped phylogenetically, the repertoires of 18 of the 34 multiple sclerosis patients fell together in one related-CDR3 cluster, which is a possible signature.

TCRdb called the 5' RACE reads again in MiXCR, with one record for every CDR3 protein. The table has around 130,000 distinct CDR3 sequences, about 3.2% seen once. The source material was PBMCs. This receptor was identified in a woman aged 25 to 45 with multiple sclerosis.

CDR3 in DNA: TGCGCCAGCAGCCCGACTCTGGGGGAAAACTATGGCTACACCTTC. This translates into CASSPTLGENYGYTF. This chain connects TRBV5-1 to TRBJ1-2; D is perhaps TRBD1 (5 bases). Trimming took off 4 bases at V and 2 bases at J, with 15 bases between the two ends. Per the germline V gene, CDR1 is SGHRS and CDR2 is YFSETQ. The CDR3 consists of 15 residues.